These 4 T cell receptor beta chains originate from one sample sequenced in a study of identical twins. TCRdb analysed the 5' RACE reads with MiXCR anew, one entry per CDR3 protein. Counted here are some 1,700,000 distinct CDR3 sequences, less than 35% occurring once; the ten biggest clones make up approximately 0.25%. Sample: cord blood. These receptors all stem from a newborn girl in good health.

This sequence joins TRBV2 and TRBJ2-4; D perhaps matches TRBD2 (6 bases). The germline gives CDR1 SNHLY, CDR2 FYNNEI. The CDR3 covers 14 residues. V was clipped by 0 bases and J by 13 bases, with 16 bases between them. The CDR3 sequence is CASSEATGGGEQYF. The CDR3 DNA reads TGTGCCAGCAGTGAAGCGACCGGGGGAGGAGAGCAGTACTTC.

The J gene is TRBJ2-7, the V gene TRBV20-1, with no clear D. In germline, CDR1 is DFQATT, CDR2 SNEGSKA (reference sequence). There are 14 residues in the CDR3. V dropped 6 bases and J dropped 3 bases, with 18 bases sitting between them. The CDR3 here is CSARSTTGGYEQYF. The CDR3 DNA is TGCAGTGCGAGAAGCACCACGGGCGGCTACGAGCAGTACTTC.

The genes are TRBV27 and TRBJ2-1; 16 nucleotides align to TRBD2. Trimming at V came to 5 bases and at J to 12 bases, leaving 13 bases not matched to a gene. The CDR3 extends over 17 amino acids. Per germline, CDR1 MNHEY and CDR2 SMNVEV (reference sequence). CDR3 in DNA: TGTGCCAGCAGTCCCACCGGGACTAGCGGGAGGGTAGATGGGCAGTTCTTC. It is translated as CASSPTGTSGRVDGQFF.

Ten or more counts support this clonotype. The CDR3 DNA sequence: TGTGCCAGCAGCCACAGGGTCCGGTACACTGAAGCTTTCTTT. It is translated as CASSHRVRYTEAFF. The J gene is TRBJ1-1, the V gene TRBV7-2, with a tentative D call TRBD1 (6 bases). V lost 5 bases, J lost 3 bases, and 13 bases lay in between. This CDR3 is 14 amino acids long. Germline V gives CDR1 SGHTA, CDR2 FQGNSA.